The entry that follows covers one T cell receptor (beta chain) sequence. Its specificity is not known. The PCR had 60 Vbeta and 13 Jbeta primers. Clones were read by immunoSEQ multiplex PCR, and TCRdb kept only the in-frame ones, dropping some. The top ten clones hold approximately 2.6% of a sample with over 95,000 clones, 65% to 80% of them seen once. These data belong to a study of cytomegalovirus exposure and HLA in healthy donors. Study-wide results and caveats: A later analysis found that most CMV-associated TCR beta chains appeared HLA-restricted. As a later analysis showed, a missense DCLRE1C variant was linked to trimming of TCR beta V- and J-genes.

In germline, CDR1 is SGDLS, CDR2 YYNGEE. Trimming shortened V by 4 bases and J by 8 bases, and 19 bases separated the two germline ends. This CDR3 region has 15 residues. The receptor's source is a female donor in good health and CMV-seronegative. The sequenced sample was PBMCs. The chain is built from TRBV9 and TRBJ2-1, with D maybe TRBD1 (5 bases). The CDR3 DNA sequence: TGTGCCAGCAGCAGTATGGCAGGGATGGTCGATGAGCAGTTCTTC. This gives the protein CASSSMAGMVDEQFF.